The 27 T cell receptor beta chains presented below share a single source sample, sequenced in a study of CD8 T cells in ankylosing spondylitis (dated by TCRdb to about 2017). The method was 5' RACE. Sequencing took place on an Illumina HiSeq 2500. Using fastp trimming at Q25 and MiXCR clonotype assembly, TCRdb reanalyzed the public sequencing data and kept in-frame beta chains. CDR3 protein sequences are deduplicated, and each keeps its most common genes and DNA. The sample yields about 220,000 distinct CDR3 sequences; roughly 10% were counted once. 20% to 25% of the sample belongs to the ten largest clones. The sequencing sample was made of blood, either unsorted or a sorted T cell fraction (not recorded which). These receptors all come from a male donor with ankylosing spondylitis or in good health (not recorded which).

This clonotype was seen a handful of times. The chain couples TRBV18 to TRBJ2-3; the match to TRBD1 covers 10 bases. This CDR3 contains 14 residues. CDR1 is KGHSH and CDR2 is LQKENI in the germline V gene. The trim removed 4 bases at V and 5 bases at J, leaving 3 bases unmatched. The CDR3 coding sequence is TGTGCCAGCTCACGGGGGACAGGGGAAGATACGCAGTATTTT. Amino acids: CASSRGTGEDTQYF.

This clonotype was counted at least ten times. This chain links TRBV12-3 or TRBV12-4 with TRBJ2-1; D is perhaps TRBD1 (6 bases). Trimming cost V 5 bases and J 1 base, with 12 bases left between them. CDR3 size: 15 residues. CDR3 loop: CASSTGTPSYNEQFF. DNA of the CDR3: TGTGCCAGCAGTACAGGGACCCCTTCCTACAATGAGCAGTTCTTC.

The chain is built from TRBV5-1 and TRBJ2-7, with a possible D match to TRBD1 (8 bases). Germline V lookup: CDR1 SGHRS, CDR2 YFSETQ. The V end was cut by 4 bases, the J end by 9 bases, with 26 bases between. There are 16 residues in the CDR3. The CDR3 reads CASSLSPDRASGGQYF. DNA for the CDR3: TGCGCCAGCAGCCTCTCCCCGGACAGGGCCTCGGGAGGGCAGTACTTC.

Ten or more counts support this clonotype. The chain employs TRBV7-2 and TRBJ1-4; 7 bases are a match to TRBD1. This CDR3 region has 14 residues. CDR1 and CDR2 (germline): SGHTA, FQGNSA. V lost 0 bases to trimming and J lost 8 bases; unmatched junction nucleotides: 3. The CDR3: CASSLAGGFEKLFF. As DNA, the CDR3 is TGTGCCAGCAGCTTAGCAGGGGGCTTCGAAAAACTGTTTTTT.

Of note for this clonotype: One base away lies a much larger clone, so this may be a sequencing read error. The gene calls are TRBV27 and TRBJ2-1; D may be TRBD2 (5 bases). In germline, CDR1 is MNHEY, CDR2 SMNVEV (reference sequence). There are 13 residues in the CDR3. The CDR3 here is CARSLAMGDEQFF. In nucleotides, the CDR3 is TGTGCCCGCAGTTTGGCAATGGGAGATGAGCAGTTCTTC.

A word on this clonotype: A much larger clone differs from this one at a single base, so this may be a read error. V and J are TRBV20-1 and TRBJ1-5; 7 bases match TRBD1. Germline CDR1 DFQATT, CDR2 SNEGSKA (reference sequence). This CDR3 has 14 residues. In DNA, the CDR3 is TGCAGTGCTACCGACAGGGATGGCAATCAGCCCCACCATTTT. Its translation is CSATDRDGNQPHHF.

This clonotype was observed a handful of times. This rearrangement joins TRBV5-8 to TRBJ2-1; TRBD1 matches 7 bases. Germline V gene lookup returns CDR1 SGHTS and CDR2 YDEGEE. Unmatched junction bases numbered 6, after V lost 4 bases and J lost 2 bases. The CDR3 runs 15 residues. CDR3 sequence reads: CASSAGQEPYNEQFF. The CDR3, as DNA: TGTGCCAGCAGCGCCGGACAGGAGCCCTACAATGAGCAGTTCTTC.

This chain links TRBV11-2 with TRBJ2-6, with D maybe TRBD2 (6 bases). The germline gives CDR1 SGHAT, CDR2 FQNNGV. Trimming stripped 4 bases from V and 0 bases from J, with 16 bases between. CDR3 size: 18 residues. The DNA of the CDR3 is TGTGCCAGCAGCTCTTTAGCGGCACCCTTCTCTGGGGCCAACGTCCTGACTTTC. This codes for CASSSLAAPFSGANVLTF.

In this sample, this clonotype turned up a few times. The rearrangement links TRBV20-1 to TRBJ2-3; 8 bases map to TRBD1. Germline V lookup: CDR1 DFQATT, CDR2 SNEGSKA (reference sequence). CDR3 length equals 13 residues. Losses at the gene ends were 6 bases for V and 5 bases for J; bases not matched to a gene: 7. The CDR3 here is CSAIQGAGDTQYF. CDR3 DNA sequence: TGCAGTGCGATCCAGGGGGCAGGAGATACGCAGTATTTT.

This clonotype was detected only a few times. The chain employs TRBV5-1 and TRBJ2-3; D tentatively reads TRBD1 or TRBD2 (5 bases each). Trimming pared 0 bases from V and 3 bases from J, leaving 14 bases between. CDR1 and CDR2 (germline): SGHRS, YFSETQ. The CDR3 is 16 amino acids. CDR3 DNA sequence: TGCGCCAGCAGCTTGGGCCTCCAGGGACCTACAGATACGCAGTATTTT. This codes for CASSLGLQGPTDTQYF.

This clonotype appeared many times. The chain combines TRBV7-3 with TRBJ2-1; TRBD1 agrees at 10 bases. Germline CDR1 reads SGHTA; CDR2 reads FQGTGA. With V trimmed by 5 bases and J by 3 bases, 4 bases remained unmatched. The CDR3 consists of 15 residues. The CDR3 region is CASSPGQGVYNEQFF. Here the CDR3 DNA reads TGTGCCAGCAGCCCCGGACAGGGGGTCTACAATGAGCAGTTCTTC. Full variable domain (rest looked up from reference TRBV7-3 and TRBJ2-1): GAGVSQTPSNKVTEKGKYVELRCDPISGHTALYWYRQSLGQGPEFLIYFQGTGAADDSGLPNDRFFAVRPEGSVSTLKIQRTERGDSAVYLCASSPGQGVYNEQFFGPGTRLTVL.

This clonotype was recorded at least ten times. The chain combines TRBV12-3 or TRBV12-4 with TRBJ1-1; the match to TRBD1 covers 11 bases. CDR3 length equals 13 residues. Losses at the gene ends were 7 bases for V and 5 bases for J; bases not matched to a gene: 3. CDR3: CASTRDRGTEAFF. CDR3 nucleotides: TGTGCCAGCACCCGGGACAGGGGGACTGAAGCTTTCTTT.

This clonotype was detected ten times or more. CDR3 protein: CASSYGTSEFF. The CDR3 coding sequence is TGTGCCAGCAGTTACGGGACTAGCGAATTCTTC. The chain recombines TRBV6-2 or TRBV6-3 with TRBJ2-1, with TRBD2 identical over 10 bases. This CDR3 region has 11 residues. After removal of 2 bases from V and 16 bases from J, the junction contained 2 bases not matched to a gene. Germline V gene data show CDR1 as MNHEY and CDR2 as SVGEGT.

This clonotype has a count of ten or more. The chain employs TRBV10-3 and TRBJ2-1; 14 nucleotides align to TRBD2. CDR3 size: 14 residues. CDR1 is ENHRY, CDR2 SYGVKD, per germline. The V and J ends lost 5 bases and 9 bases, in that order; junction bases with no gene match: 3. For the CDR3, the DNA is TGTGCCATCAGTTCAGGACTAGCGGGGGGTGAGCAGTTCTTC. It specifies CAISSGLAGGEQFF.

This clonotype has more than one count but fewer than ten. V usage is TRBV7-2 and J usage is TRBJ2-2; 7 bases agree with TRBD1. The CDR3 sequence is 15 residues long. CDR1 is SGHTA, CDR2 FQGNSA, per germline. J lost 0 bases, V lost 4 bases, and 2 bases had no gene match. CDR3 region: CASSYQGANTGELFF. The CDR3 DNA follows: TGTGCCAGCAGCTACCAGGGGGCGAACACCGGGGAGCTGTTTTTT.

This clonotype turned up a few times. This chain uses TRBV7-2 with TRBJ1-6; 9 bases agree with TRBD1. The CDR3 contains 20 residues. Germline values: CDR1 SGHTA, CDR2 FQGNSA. V was pared by 0 bases and J by 7 bases, with 16 bases of the junction left unmatched. The CDR3: CASSLAVRLGWGQGNSPLHF. CDR3 sequence (DNA): TGTGCCAGCAGCTTAGCGGTCAGACTAGGTTGGGGACAGGGAAATTCACCCCTCCACTTT.

This clonotype showed up just a few times. The V gene is TRBV5-1, the J gene TRBJ1-4, with D possibly TRBD1 on 5 matching bases. Germline-derived CDR1 and CDR2 are SGHRS and YFSETQ. Trimming shortened V by 3 bases and J by 7 bases, and 13 bases separated the two germline ends. The CDR3 has 14 amino acids. CDR3 residues: CASSSAGTREKLFF. In nucleotides, the CDR3 is TGCGCCAGCAGCTCAGCCGGGACTCGTGAAAAACTGTTTTTT.

This clonotype was seen many times. V gene TRBV2 combines with J gene TRBJ2-7; no clear D. The CDR3 is 12 amino acids. Germline V gene data show CDR1 as SNHLY and CDR2 as FYNNEI. V was cut by 3 bases and J by 3 bases, with 6 bases left in between. The CDR3 reads CASSEDRYEQYF. The DNA for the CDR3 is TGTGCCAGCAGTGAGGACCGCTACGAGCAGTACTTC.

This clonotype was counted at least ten times. V gene TRBV7-6 combines with J gene TRBJ2-7; 7 positions match TRBD2. The CDR3 spans 16 residues. Germline values: CDR1 SGHVS, CDR2 FNYEAQ. The junction had 13 bases not matched to a gene; V was cut back by 5 bases and J by 3 bases. The CDR3 loop is CASSPVSGGSNYEQYF. The DNA for the CDR3 is TGTGCCAGCAGCCCTGTTTCCGGCGGGAGTAACTACGAGCAGTACTTC.

In this sample, this clonotype turned up a few times. The rearrangement joins TRBV2 to TRBJ2-1; TRBD2 matches 11 bases. The CDR3 runs 14 residues. Germline CDR1 reads SNHLY; CDR2 reads FYNNEI. The V and J ends lost 10 bases and 8 bases, in that order; junction bases with no gene match: 10. The CDR3 DNA follows: TGTGCCATCTCGACTAGCGGGACAGCACATGAGCAGTTCTTC. It encodes CAISTSGTAHEQFF.

This clonotype was seen at least ten times. The V gene is TRBV20-1, the J gene TRBJ2-5; 8 nucleotides line up with TRBD1. The CDR3 runs to 15 residues. V was pared by 6 bases and J by 3 bases, with 12 bases of the junction left unmatched. Germline assignment: CDR1 DFQATT and CDR2 SNEGSKA (reference sequence). CDR3 sequence reads: CSAPRGLAREETQYF. The CDR3 DNA is TGCAGTGCCCCCAGGGGGCTAGCGAGGGAAGAGACCCAGTACTTC.

This clonotype has just a few counts. This chain connects TRBV20-1 to TRBJ2-7; possible D gene TRBD2, 6 bases. This CDR3 has 17 residues. V was cut by 6 bases and J by 3 bases, with 27 bases left in between. CDR1 DFQATT and CDR2 SNEGSKA come from the germline V gene (reference sequence). The CDR3 DNA reads TGCAGTGCCCAAGGCTTCAACGTCAGACTAGGGTACTACGAGCAGTACTTC. It is translated as CSAQGFNVRLGYYEQYF.

This clonotype has ten or more counts. The J gene is TRBJ1-2, the V gene TRBV5-1, with D perhaps matching TRBD1 (5 bases). Germline CDR1 reads SGHRS; CDR2 reads YFSETQ. This CDR3 is built from 14 residues. Trimming took off 0 bases at V and 4 bases at J, with 10 bases between the two ends. The CDR3 bases are TGCGCCAGCAGCTTGGAACAGGCTCGCTATGGCTACACCTTC. Translation: CASSLEQARYGYTF.

This clonotype turned up a few times. This rearrangement joins TRBV3-1 to TRBJ2-2; 7 bases are a match to TRBD1. In germline, CDR1 is LGHDT, CDR2 YNNKEL (reference sequence). The length of the CDR3 is 13 residues. Trimming removed 4 bases from V and 6 bases from J; junction bases left unmatched: 2. The CDR3 sequence: CASSRQGPGELFF. The CDR3 DNA is TGTGCCAGCAGCCGACAGGGTCCCGGGGAGCTGTTTTTT.

This clonotype was detected many times. The V gene is TRBV7-2, the J gene TRBJ2-7; D call uncertain. Trimming removed 9 bases from V and 7 bases from J, with 13 bases in between. This CDR3 spans 11 amino acids. In germline, CDR1 is SGHTA, CDR2 FQGNSA. The CDR3 loop reads CASAQRREQYF. The CDR3 DNA reads TGTGCCAGTGCTCAACGGCGGGAGCAGTACTTC.

This rearrangement joins TRBV7-2 to TRBJ2-1; a weak D match, TRBD1 (5 bases). Germline V gene data show CDR1 as SGHTA and CDR2 as FQGNSA. Trimming left V 2 bases short and J 7 bases short, with 12 bases between. CDR3 length: 14 amino acids. The CDR3 region has the DNA TGTGCCAGCAGCTTACCAGGGCGTCGAAATGAGCAGTTCTTC. This encodes CASSLPGRRNEQFF. The full variable domain, its missing parts supplied by reference TRBV7-2 and TRBJ2-1, is GAGVSQSPSNKVTEKGKDVELRCDPISGHTALYWYRQSLGQGLEFLIYFQGNSAPDKSGLPSDRFSAERTGGSVSTLTIQRTQQEDSAVYLCASSLPGRRNEQFFGPGTRLTVL.

V gene TRBV12-3 or TRBV12-4 combines with J gene TRBJ2-6; no clear D gene. Trimming removed 1 base at V and 2 bases at J, with 9 bases between. This CDR3 spans 16 amino acids. The DNA of the CDR3 is TGTGCCAGCAGTTTAGGGGTAGGAACTGGGGCCAACGTCCTGACTTTC. This translates into CASSLGVGTGANVLTF.